Reported below is one T cell receptor beta chain. The sample belongs to a study of CD8 T cells in Susac syndrome. Sequencing of TCR beta drew on CD8+ and CD4+ T cells from blood. The CD8+ and CD4+ T cells were negatively isolated, with the TEMRA cells enriched by FACS. Reverse transcription of roughly 0.5 to 1 ug RNA was performed with random hexamers. It was immunoSEQ multiplex PCR that amplified TCR beta CDR3 across 54 Vbeta and 13 Jbeta. TCRdb reprocessed the immunoSEQ multiplex PCR reads via MiXCR and lists one record per CDR3 protein. Among some 190,000 distinct CDR3 sequences listed, roughly 92% were seen once. Germline V gene sequence: CDR1 MDHEN, CDR2 SYDVKM. The CDR3 totals 15 residues. Trimming left V 1 base short and J 2 bases short, with 12 bases between.

The chain joins TRBV28 to TRBJ2-7; no firm D call. This TCR derives from a human donor in good health. Material for sequencing was CD4+ T cells from PBMCs. The CDR3, as DNA: TGTGCCAGCAGTTTATCCCCCACGACCACCTACGAGCAGTACTTC. This encodes CASSLSPTTTYEQYF.